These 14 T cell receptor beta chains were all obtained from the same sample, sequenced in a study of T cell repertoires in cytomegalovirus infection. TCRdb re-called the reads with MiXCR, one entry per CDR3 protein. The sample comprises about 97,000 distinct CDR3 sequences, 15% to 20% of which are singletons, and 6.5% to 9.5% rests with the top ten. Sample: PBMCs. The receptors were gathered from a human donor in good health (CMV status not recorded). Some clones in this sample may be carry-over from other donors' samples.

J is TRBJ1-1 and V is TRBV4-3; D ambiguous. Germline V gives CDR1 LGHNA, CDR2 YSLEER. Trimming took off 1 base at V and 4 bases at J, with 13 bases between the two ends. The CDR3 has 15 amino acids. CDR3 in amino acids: CASSQVVREGTEAFF. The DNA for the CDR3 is TGCGCCAGCAGCCAAGTAGTGCGTGAAGGCACTGAAGCTTTCTTT.

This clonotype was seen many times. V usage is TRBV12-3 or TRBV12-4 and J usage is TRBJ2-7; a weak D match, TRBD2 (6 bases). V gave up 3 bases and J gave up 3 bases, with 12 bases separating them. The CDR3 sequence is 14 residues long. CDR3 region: CASSLTGGDYEQYF. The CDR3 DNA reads TGTGCCAGCAGTTTGACCGGGGGAGACTACGAGCAGTACTTC.

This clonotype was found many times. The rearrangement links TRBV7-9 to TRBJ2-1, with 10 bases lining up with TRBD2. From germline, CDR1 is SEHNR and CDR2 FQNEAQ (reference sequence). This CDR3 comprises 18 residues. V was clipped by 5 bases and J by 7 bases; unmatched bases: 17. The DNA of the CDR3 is TGTGCCAGCAGCCCGGATGAGCGGGGGGGTTTGGTAAGAAATGAGCAGTTCTTC. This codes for CASSPDERGGLVRNEQFF. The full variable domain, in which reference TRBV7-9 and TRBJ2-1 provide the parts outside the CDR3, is DTGVSQNPRHKITKRGQNVTFRCDPISEHNRLYWYRQTLGQGPEFLTYFQNEAQLEKSRLLSDRFSAERPKGSFSTLEIQRTEQGDSAMYLCASSPDERGGLVRNEQFFGPGTRLTVL.

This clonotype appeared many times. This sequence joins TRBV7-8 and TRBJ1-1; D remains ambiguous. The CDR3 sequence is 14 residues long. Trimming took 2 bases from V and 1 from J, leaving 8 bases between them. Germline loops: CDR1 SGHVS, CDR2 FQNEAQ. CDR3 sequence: CASSLLRWNTEAFF. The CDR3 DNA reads TGTGCCAGCAGCTTATTACGATGGAACACTGAAGCTTTCTTT.

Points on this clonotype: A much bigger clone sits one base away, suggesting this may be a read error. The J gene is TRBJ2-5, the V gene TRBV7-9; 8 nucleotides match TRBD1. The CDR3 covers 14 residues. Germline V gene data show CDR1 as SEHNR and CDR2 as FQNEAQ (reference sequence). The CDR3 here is CASSPGQARENQYF. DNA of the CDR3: TGTGCCAGCAGCCCGGGACAGGCTCGGGAGAACCAGTACTTC.

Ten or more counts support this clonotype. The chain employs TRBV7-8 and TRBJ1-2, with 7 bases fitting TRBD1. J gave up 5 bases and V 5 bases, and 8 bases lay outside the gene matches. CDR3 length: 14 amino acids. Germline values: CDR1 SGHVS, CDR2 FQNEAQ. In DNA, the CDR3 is TGTGCCAGCAGCCCCAGGGGGTTCCGGTATGGCTACACCTTC. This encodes CASSPRGFRYGYTF.

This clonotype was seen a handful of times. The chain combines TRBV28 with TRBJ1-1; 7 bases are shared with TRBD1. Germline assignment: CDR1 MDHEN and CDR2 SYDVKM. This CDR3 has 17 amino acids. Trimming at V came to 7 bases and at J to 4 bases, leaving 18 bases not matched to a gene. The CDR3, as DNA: TGTGCCAGCACTTCGACAGGGCTGGGGTTGAAGGGCACTGAAGCTTTCTTT. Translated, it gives CASTSTGLGLKGTEAFF.

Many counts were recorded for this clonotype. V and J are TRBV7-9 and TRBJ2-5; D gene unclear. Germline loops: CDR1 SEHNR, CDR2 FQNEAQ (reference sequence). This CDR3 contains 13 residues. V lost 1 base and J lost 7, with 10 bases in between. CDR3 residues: CASSLVPPWTQYF. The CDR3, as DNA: TGTGCCAGCAGCTTAGTCCCCCCGTGGACCCAGTACTTC.

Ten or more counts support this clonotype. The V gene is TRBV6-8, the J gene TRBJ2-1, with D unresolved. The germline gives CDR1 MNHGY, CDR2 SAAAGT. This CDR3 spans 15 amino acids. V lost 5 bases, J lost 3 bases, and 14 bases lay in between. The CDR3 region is CASSIVGQNYNEQFF. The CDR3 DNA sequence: TGTGCCAGCAGTATCGTAGGCCAAAACTACAATGAGCAGTTCTTC.

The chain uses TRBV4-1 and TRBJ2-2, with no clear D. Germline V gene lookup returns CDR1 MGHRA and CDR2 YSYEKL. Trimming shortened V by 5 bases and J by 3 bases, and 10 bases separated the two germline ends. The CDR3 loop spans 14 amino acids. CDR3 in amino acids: CASSTRSHTGELFF. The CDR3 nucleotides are TGCGCCAGCAGCACACGGAGCCACACCGGGGAGCTGTTTTTT.

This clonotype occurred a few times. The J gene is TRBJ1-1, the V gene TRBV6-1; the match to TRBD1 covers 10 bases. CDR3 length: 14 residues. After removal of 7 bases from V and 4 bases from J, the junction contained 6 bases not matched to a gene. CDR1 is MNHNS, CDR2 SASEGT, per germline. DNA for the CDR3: TGTGCCAGCACTCGGACAGGGGGGTCCACTGAAGCTTTCTTT. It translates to CASTRTGGSTEAFF.

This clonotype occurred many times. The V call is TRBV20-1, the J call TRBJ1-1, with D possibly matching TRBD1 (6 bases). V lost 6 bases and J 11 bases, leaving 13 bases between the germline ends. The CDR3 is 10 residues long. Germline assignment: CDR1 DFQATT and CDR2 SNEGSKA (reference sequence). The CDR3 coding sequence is TGCAGTGCCGGGGCAGGGGTGGCTTTCTTT. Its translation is CSAGAGVAFF.

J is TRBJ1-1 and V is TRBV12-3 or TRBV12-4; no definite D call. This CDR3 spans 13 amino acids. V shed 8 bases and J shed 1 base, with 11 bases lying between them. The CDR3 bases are TGTGCCAGCGTATTGCAGCCGAACACTGAAGCTTTCTTT. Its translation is CASVLQPNTEAFF.

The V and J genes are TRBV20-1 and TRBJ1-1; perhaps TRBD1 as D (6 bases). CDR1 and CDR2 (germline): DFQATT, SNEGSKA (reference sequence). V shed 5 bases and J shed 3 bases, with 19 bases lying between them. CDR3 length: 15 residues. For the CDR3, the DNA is TGCAGTGCTCCCCGATCTGCAGGGGCCGACACTGAAGCTTTCTTT. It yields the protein CSAPRSAGADTEAFF.